This entry is about one TCR beta chain. RNA transcripts were the template for amplifying TCR beta CDR3 regions. First-round RT-PCR with HTBI primers amplified the TCR CDR3 region. MiXCR, applied by TCRdb to the multiplex PCR reads, yields one record per CDR3 protein. Of around 280,000 distinct CDR3 sequences in the sample, 12% to 15% were seen once. These data originate in a study of T cells in Graves' hyperthyroidism and ophthalmopathy. The ends were cut back, 6 bases at V and 6 bases at J, with 17 bases in the middle. The CDR3 loop spans 15 amino acids. Sequencing used blood. The TCR comes from a woman in her 40s with Graves' hyperthyroidism. The V gene is TRBV12-3 or TRBV12-4, the J gene TRBJ2-2; maybe TRBD1 (6 bases). CDR3 region: CASSPSSYRAGELFF. CDR3 in DNA: TGTGCCAGCAGCCCCTCCTCATACAGGGCCGGGGAGCTGTTTTTT.